The rows below give T cell receptor beta chains drawn from one sample of a study of neoadjuvant anti-PD-1 for oral cavity cancer. Produced via immunoSEQ multiplex PCR; TCRdb's table is partial and in-frame only. There are approximately 42,000 clones in the sample; about three quarters occur only once, and around 4.4% lies in the top ten. Here the sequenced sample was PBMCs, taken after nivolumab (anti-PD-1) treatment. Receptor source: a person aged 40 to 85 with oral cavity squamous cell carcinoma. CDR3s include the opening cysteine and the closing phenylalanine or tryptophan. A D gene is named only where the DNA matches it firmly. The size field is filled for only some rows; it gives once, few, many or a size class.

CDR3nt: TGTGCCAGCAGCCGGGGACAGGGGCAAGGCTACACCTTC
CDR3aa: CASSRGQGQGYTF
abundance: .
j_gene: TRBJ1-2
v_gene: TRBV6-5
d_gene: TRBD1

CDR3nt: TGTGCCAGTACAAGGCAGGGGTATAATGAAGCTTTCTTT
CDR3aa: CASTRQGYNEAFF
abundance: .
j_gene: TRBJ1-1
v_gene: TRBV19
d_gene: .

CDR3nt: TGTGCCACCAGCTTCAACCGGGACCTTAGCAATCAGCCCCAGCATTTT
CDR3aa: CATSFNRDLSNQPQHF
abundance: .
j_gene: TRBJ1-5
v_gene: TRBV15
d_gene: .

CDR3nt: TGCGCCAGCTCGTGGAGAGGGACAAGAGATACCCAGTACTTC
CDR3aa: CASSWRGTRDTQYF
abundance: .
j_gene: TRBJ2-5
v_gene: TRBV5-1
d_gene: .

CDR3nt: TGCAGCGTTTATCTACGGGAAGCTTTCTTT
CDR3aa: CSVYLREAFF
abundance: .
j_gene: TRBJ1-1
v_gene: TRBV29-1
d_gene: .

CDR3nt: TGTGCCAGCAGTTTCACAGGGGCAGTCGGGGAGCTGTTTTTT
CDR3aa: CASSFTGAVGELFF
abundance: .
j_gene: TRBJ2-2
v_gene: TRBV28
d_gene: TRBD1

CDR3nt: TGTGCCAGTAACTCTCGCACTGAAGCTTTCTTT
CDR3aa: CASNSRTEAFF
abundance: few
j_gene: TRBJ1-1
v_gene: TRBV19
d_gene: .

CDR3nt: TGTGCCAGCAGTGCGGACAGGGGAGGCAATCAGCCCCAGCATTTT
CDR3aa: CASSADRGGNQPQHF
abundance: .
j_gene: TRBJ1-5
v_gene: TRBV27
d_gene: TRBD1

CDR3nt: TGTGCCAGCAGTTCCGGGACAGGGTATGGGTCGCAGTATTTT
CDR3aa: CASSSGTGYGSQYF
abundance: .
j_gene: TRBJ2-3
v_gene: TRBV6-6
d_gene: TRBD1

CDR3nt: TGTGCCAGCAGCTCTCCAGCGGGAGGGCCTCAAGAGCAGTTCTTC
CDR3aa: CASSSPAGGPQEQFF
abundance: .
j_gene: TRBJ2-1
v_gene: TRBV11-1
d_gene: TRBD2

CDR3nt: TGTGCCAGTGGCGGAGGGGTGCTGGGATACGAGCAGTACTTC
CDR3aa: CASGGGVLGYEQYF
abundance: .
j_gene: TRBJ2-7
v_gene: TRBV19
d_gene: .

CDR3nt: TGTGCCAGCAGCTGGACCGGGAATGAGCAGTTCTTC
CDR3aa: CASSWTGNEQFF
abundance: .
j_gene: TRBJ2-1
v_gene: TRBV5-5
d_gene: .

CDR3nt: TGCGCCAGCAGCTTGGGAATCGGGGCAGCCACAGATACGCAGTATTTT
CDR3aa: CASSLGIGAATDTQYF
abundance: .
j_gene: TRBJ2-3
v_gene: TRBV5-1
d_gene: .

CDR3nt: TGTGCCAGCTCACCAGGAGCGGGGGGGGCTAATGAGCAGTTCTTC
CDR3aa: CASSPGAGGANEQFF
abundance: .
j_gene: TRBJ2-1
v_gene: TRBV18
d_gene: TRBD2

CDR3nt: TGTGCCATCAGTATTAGCGACGAGCAGTACTTC
CDR3aa: CAISISDEQYF
abundance: .
j_gene: TRBJ2-7
v_gene: TRBV10-3
d_gene: .

CDR3nt: TGTGCCAGCAGTTTAGGTGGAGGGGTCGAGCAGTTCTTC
CDR3aa: CASSLGGGVEQFF
abundance: .
j_gene: TRBJ2-1
v_gene: TRBV27
d_gene: .

CDR3nt: TGTGCCAGCAGGGAACTGGGACAGGGGATTAACTATGGCTACACCTTC
CDR3aa: CASRELGQGINYGYTF
abundance: few
j_gene: TRBJ1-2
v_gene: TRBV6-1
d_gene: TRBD1

CDR3nt: TGTGCCAGCAGGGAATGGGACGACCTCTATGGCTACACCTTC
CDR3aa: CASREWDDLYGYTF
abundance: .
j_gene: TRBJ1-2
v_gene: TRBV2
d_gene: .

CDR3nt: TGTGCCAGCAGTTTGGGGGAATTCACAGATACGCAGTATTTT
CDR3aa: CASSLGEFTDTQYF
abundance: .
j_gene: TRBJ2-3
v_gene: TRBV28
d_gene: .

CDR3nt: TGTGCCAGCAGTTCCGGTTTCCTGGTATCTGGAAACACCATATATTTT
CDR3aa: CASSSGFLVSGNTIYF
abundance: .
j_gene: TRBJ1-3
v_gene: TRBV27
d_gene: .

CDR3nt: TGCGCCAGCAGCTATTCCGGGGGCGAGACCCAGTACTTC
CDR3aa: CASSYSGGETQYF
abundance: .
j_gene: TRBJ2-5
v_gene: TRBV5-1
d_gene: .

CDR3nt: TGTGCCACCAGTACCTCCTTGAGCCACGAGCAGTACTTC
CDR3aa: CATSTSLSHEQYF
abundance: .
j_gene: TRBJ2-7
v_gene: TRBV15
d_gene: .

CDR3nt: TGTGCCAGCAGCCAAGATGTGCGGAGGGGAACGGCTAATGAAAAACTGTTTTTT
CDR3aa: CASSQDVRRGTANEKLFF
abundance: .
j_gene: TRBJ1-4
v_gene: TRBV14
d_gene: .

CDR3nt: TGTGCCAGCAGCTTATACGACAGGGTGAAGGGCACTGAAGCTTTCTTT
CDR3aa: CASSLYDRVKGTEAFF
abundance: .
j_gene: TRBJ1-1
v_gene: TRBV11-2
d_gene: TRBD1

CDR3nt: TGTGCCAGCAGCTTAGAAGCGGGCCCGAACACTGAAGCTTTCTTT
CDR3aa: CASSLEAGPNTEAFF
abundance: few
j_gene: TRBJ1-1
v_gene: TRBV7-2
d_gene: .

CDR3nt: TGTGCCAGCAGCTTTGGTCAGGGGGTCAAAAACATTCAGTACTTC
CDR3aa: CASSFGQGVKNIQYF
abundance: .
j_gene: TRBJ2-4
v_gene: TRBV5-6
d_gene: TRBD1

CDR3nt: TGTGCCATCAGAGGTTGGGACCCAGATGAAAAACTGTTTTTT
CDR3aa: CAIRGWDPDEKLFF
abundance: .
j_gene: TRBJ1-4
v_gene: TRBV10-3
d_gene: .

CDR3nt: TGTGCCAGCAGTTCCTTCCGGGACGTTAACAATCAGCCCCAGCATTTT
CDR3aa: CASSSFRDVNNQPQHF
abundance: .
j_gene: TRBJ1-5
v_gene: TRBV27
d_gene: .

CDR3nt: TGCGCCAGCAGTGAGTCGGACGGACCCTACGAGCAGTACTTC
CDR3aa: CASSESDGPYEQYF
abundance: .
j_gene: TRBJ2-7
v_gene: TRBV10-2
d_gene: .

CDR3nt: TGTGCCAGCGGATCCGGGTCTCCTTACAATGAGCAGTTCTTC
CDR3aa: CASGSGSPYNEQFF
abundance: .
j_gene: TRBJ2-1
v_gene: TRBV9
d_gene: .

CDR3nt: TGTGCCAGCACTGACGGAAGCACAGATACGCAGTATTTT
CDR3aa: CASTDGSTDTQYF
abundance: .
j_gene: TRBJ2-3
v_gene: TRBV2
d_gene: .

CDR3nt: TGTGCCAGTTCACCCGGGACAGTCTCCTACGAGCAGTACTTC
CDR3aa: CASSPGTVSYEQYF
abundance: .
j_gene: TRBJ2-7
v_gene: TRBV19
d_gene: TRBD1

CDR3nt: TGTGCCAGCAGCCCGGACAGGGTAGAAAAACTGTTTTTT
CDR3aa: CASSPDRVEKLFF
abundance: few
j_gene: TRBJ1-4
v_gene: TRBV16
d_gene: TRBD1

CDR3nt: TGTGCCAGCAGCTTAGGAGCCTTGGGCAGGGGCAAATCACCCCTCCACTTT
CDR3aa: CASSLGALGRGKSPLHF
abundance: few
j_gene: TRBJ1-6
v_gene: TRBV7-9
d_gene: .

CDR3nt: TGTGCCAGTAGTGTCAGGACTAACACCGGGGAGCTGTTTTTT
CDR3aa: CASSVRTNTGELFF
abundance: .
j_gene: TRBJ2-2
v_gene: TRBV19
d_gene: .

CDR3nt: TGTGCCAGCAGCGTAGGCGCGGGAGTGGCGGAGACCCAGTACTTC
CDR3aa: CASSVGAGVAETQYF
abundance: .
j_gene: TRBJ2-5
v_gene: TRBV9
d_gene: TRBD2

CDR3nt: TGTGCCAGCAGTTCCGGACGACCACCTTGGCCTGGCTACACCTTC
CDR3aa: CASSSGRPPWPGYTF
abundance: once
j_gene: TRBJ1-2
v_gene: TRBV27
d_gene: .

CDR3nt: TGTGCCAGCAGCTTAACAGGGGACTTGTTTACGCAGTATTTT
CDR3aa: CASSLTGDLFTQYF
abundance: .
j_gene: TRBJ2-3
v_gene: TRBV5-6
d_gene: .

CDR3nt: TGCGCCAGCAGCTTGACCCCGGGACTCAGACTCACAGATACGCAGTATTTT
CDR3aa: CASSLTPGLRLTDTQYF
abundance: .
j_gene: TRBJ2-3
v_gene: TRBV5-1
d_gene: .

CDR3nt: TGTGCCAGCAGCTTATGGGGTTCGGAGCAGTTCTTC
CDR3aa: CASSLWGSEQFF
abundance: .
j_gene: TRBJ2-1
v_gene: TRBV7-2
d_gene: .

CDR3nt: TGTGCCAGCAGCCAAATAAGGACTGAAGCTTTCTTT
CDR3aa: CASSQIRTEAFF
abundance: .
j_gene: TRBJ1-1
v_gene: TRBV14
d_gene: .

CDR3nt: TGTGCCAGCAGCTTGGCCCCCAGGGCATCAAGCAATCAGCCCCAGCATTTT
CDR3aa: CASSLAPRASSNQPQHF
abundance: .
j_gene: TRBJ1-5
v_gene: TRBV5-5
d_gene: .

CDR3nt: TGTGCCAGTAGGTCCGGGATTCAAAGTTATAGCAATCAGCCCCAGCATTTT
CDR3aa: CASRSGIQSYSNQPQHF
abundance: .
j_gene: TRBJ1-5
v_gene: TRBV19
d_gene: .

CDR3nt: TGTGCCAGCAGTGAATGGCGGACCTCCTATGGCTACACCTTC
CDR3aa: CASSEWRTSYGYTF
abundance: .
j_gene: TRBJ1-2
v_gene: TRBV2
d_gene: .

CDR3nt: TGTGCCAGCAGTGAAGCCAGGGCGAGGGATCAGCCCCAGCATTTT
CDR3aa: CASSEARARDQPQHF
abundance: .
j_gene: TRBJ1-5
v_gene: TRBV2
d_gene: .

CDR3nt: TGTGCCAGCAGCCAAGAATTAAGAGGAAGCAATCAGCCCCAGCATTTT
CDR3aa: CASSQELRGSNQPQHF
abundance: .
j_gene: TRBJ1-5
v_gene: TRBV4-2
d_gene: .

CDR3nt: TGTGCCAGCAGGCCCGCAAGGGGGGACTATGGCTACACCTTC
CDR3aa: CASRPARGDYGYTF
abundance: once
j_gene: TRBJ1-2
v_gene: TRBV6-5
d_gene: .